This T cell receptor (beta chain) was sequenced during a study of vaccination and CD4 T cells after COVID-19. General study points: Spike mono-reactivity marked 304 of 307 vaccine-specific clones in convalescent patients.

Once obtained from cultured CD4+ T cells, the DNA was sequenced using the Oncomine TCR Beta short-read assay. TCRdb passed the PCR reads through MiXCR, listing each CDR3 protein once. The sample gives about 20,000 distinct CDR3 sequences, around 52% of which show up once; roughly 9.1% is in the top ten. To note about this clonotype: Its antigen is as yet unknown.

Trimming removed 1 base from V and 4 bases from J, with 2 bases in between. The CDR3 runs 11 residues. Treatment: 10-day PBMC culture with coronavirus spike peptide pools or control peptides (ViraFEST assay). Sequenced input: CD4+ T cells from blood, cultured in vitro. The receptor was isolated from a human donor who had recovered from COVID-19. This chain uses TRBV12-3 or TRBV12-4 with TRBJ2-7, with D hard to call. This CDR3 reads CASSLGYEQYF. In nucleotides, the CDR3 is TGTGCCAGCAGTTTAGGGTACGAGCAGTACTTC.